The rows below give T cell receptor beta chains drawn from one sample of a study of T cells after yellow fever vaccination. TCRdb analysed the 5' RACE reads with MiXCR anew, one entry per CDR3 protein. This sample carries around 320,000 distinct CDR3 sequences, around 11% of them seen once, and the ten largest clones take approximately 3.3%. Material: CD4+ T cells sorted from PBMCs, obtained 45 days after the yellow fever booster vaccination. The receptor source for this set is a young man who received the YFV17D yellow fever vaccine. CDR3s include the opening cysteine and the closing phenylalanine or tryptophan. Fields, in order: clone size, J gene, V gene, CDR3 protein. Rows may omit the clone size; those that give it use once, few, many or a size class.

clone size: -; J gene: TRBJ2-1; V gene: TRBV24-1; CDR3 protein: CATSEQGLAGGNNEQFF
clone size: few; J gene: TRBJ1-3; V gene: TRBV6-1; CDR3 protein: CASSRTGGASGNTIYF
clone size: few; J gene: TRBJ2-5; V gene: TRBV3-1; CDR3 protein: CASSQSLAVVETQYF
clone size: few; J gene: TRBJ2-5; V gene: TRBV7-2; CDR3 protein: CASSLVWTALQETQYF
clone size: -; J gene: TRBJ2-3; V gene: TRBV15; CDR3 protein: CATSRDYASGDTQYF
clone size: few; J gene: TRBJ2-3; V gene: TRBV9; CDR3 protein: CASSAGGQTSTDTQYF
clone size: -; J gene: TRBJ1-6; V gene: TRBV9; CDR3 protein: CASSEGDRASPLHF
clone size: few; J gene: TRBJ2-1; V gene: TRBV29-1; CDR3 protein: CSGGTEGQFF
clone size: few; J gene: TRBJ2-3; V gene: TRBV4-3; CDR3 protein: CASSHVAGDYTDTQYF
clone size: -; J gene: TRBJ2-7; V gene: TRBV4-2; CDR3 protein: CASSQDGGHYEQYF
clone size: once; J gene: TRBJ1-5; V gene: TRBV10-3; CDR3 protein: CAISAQGDQPQHF
clone size: -; J gene: TRBJ1-1; V gene: TRBV7-6; CDR3 protein: CASSLEAVNTEAFF
clone size: -; J gene: TRBJ2-5; V gene: TRBV5-6; CDR3 protein: CASSAGLASETQYF
clone size: -; J gene: TRBJ1-1; V gene: TRBV7-2; CDR3 protein: CASSSAGTGDTEAFF
clone size: few; J gene: TRBJ1-5; V gene: TRBV20-1; CDR3 protein: CSARKGAEGKPQHF
clone size: -; J gene: TRBJ2-5; V gene: TRBV7-2; CDR3 protein: CASSTDYKETQYF
clone size: few; J gene: TRBJ1-1; V gene: TRBV5-1; CDR3 protein: CASSLGTRRSTEAFF
clone size: many; J gene: TRBJ1-4; V gene: TRBV18; CDR3 protein: CASSAGTVLGEKLFF
clone size: -; J gene: TRBJ2-5; V gene: TRBV5-1; CDR3 protein: CASSSQRYQETQYF
clone size: few; J gene: TRBJ2-7; V gene: TRBV4-3; CDR3 protein: CASSQDFWAYEQYF
clone size: -; J gene: TRBJ2-3; V gene: TRBV5-1; CDR3 protein: CASSGWTSGNTDTQYF
clone size: many; J gene: TRBJ1-1; V gene: TRBV4-3; CDR3 protein: CASSQDSAGLRVAFF
clone size: -; J gene: TRBJ1-5; V gene: TRBV12-3/TRBV12-4; CDR3 protein: CASSSDRGFFNNQPQHF
clone size: many; J gene: TRBJ1-6; V gene: TRBV20-1; CDR3 protein: CSARPRAISSYNSPLHF
clone size: -; J gene: TRBJ2-2; V gene: TRBV5-1; CDR3 protein: CASSRSGGTGELFF
clone size: many; J gene: TRBJ2-7; V gene: TRBV7-2; CDR3 protein: CASSLGGGTSGEQYF
clone size: many; J gene: TRBJ2-1; V gene: TRBV7-3; CDR3 protein: CASSLNGGAYEQFF
clone size: -; J gene: TRBJ2-1; V gene: TRBV7-3; CDR3 protein: CASSLWQHNEQFF
clone size: -; J gene: TRBJ1-1; V gene: TRBV4-2; CDR3 protein: CASSVRAGRPEAFF
clone size: -; J gene: TRBJ2-2; V gene: TRBV15; CDR3 protein: CATSREFAGANTGELFF
clone size: few; J gene: TRBJ1-5; V gene: TRBV3-1; CDR3 protein: CASSQAGLSNQPQHF
clone size: -; J gene: TRBJ2-1; V gene: TRBV20-1; CDR3 protein: CSVKRGPSYNEQFF
clone size: few; J gene: TRBJ2-2; V gene: TRBV4-3; CDR3 protein: CASSQIRGSNTGELFF
clone size: few; J gene: TRBJ1-1; V gene: TRBV9; CDR3 protein: CASSVALTTEAFF
clone size: -; J gene: TRBJ1-4; V gene: TRBV12-3/TRBV12-4; CDR3 protein: CASSLLDEKLFF
clone size: few; J gene: TRBJ2-3; V gene: TRBV5-4; CDR3 protein: CASRPDSRSTDTQYF
clone size: few; J gene: TRBJ2-5; V gene: TRBV9; CDR3 protein: CASSPGLAGLQTQYF
clone size: few; J gene: TRBJ1-1; V gene: TRBV5-4; CDR3 protein: CASSLGPDGNTEAFF
clone size: few; J gene: TRBJ1-4; V gene: TRBV7-9; CDR3 protein: CASSLAAEKLFF
clone size: once; J gene: TRBJ1-2; V gene: TRBV6-5; CDR3 protein: CASSYRAGGRYGYTF
clone size: -; J gene: TRBJ2-3; V gene: TRBV28; CDR3 protein: CASSLMRGPSPDTQYF
clone size: few; J gene: TRBJ2-2; V gene: TRBV12-3/TRBV12-4; CDR3 protein: CASTLLANTGELFF
clone size: -; J gene: TRBJ2-7; V gene: TRBV7-9; CDR3 protein: CASSLEFAQYF
clone size: few; J gene: TRBJ2-2; V gene: TRBV20-1; CDR3 protein: CSARDTGTGSTGELFF
clone size: -; J gene: TRBJ2-1; V gene: TRBV5-1; CDR3 protein: CASTGGRGDEQFF
clone size: few; J gene: TRBJ2-1; V gene: TRBV5-6; CDR3 protein: CASSLVAGGRNEQFF
clone size: -; J gene: TRBJ2-7; V gene: TRBV2; CDR3 protein: CASNAGDNEQYF
clone size: -; J gene: TRBJ1-5; V gene: TRBV5-1; CDR3 protein: CASSQQGLSNQPQHF
clone size: -; J gene: TRBJ1-2; V gene: TRBV6-1; CDR3 protein: CASSEPKREGIRGGYTF
clone size: -; J gene: TRBJ2-3; V gene: TRBV5-4; CDR3 protein: CASRSGPRGGTDTQYF
clone size: -; J gene: TRBJ2-1; V gene: TRBV4-3; CDR3 protein: CASSLWTSASSYNEQFF
clone size: -; J gene: TRBJ2-1; V gene: TRBV14; CDR3 protein: CASSQGQRSRNEQFF
clone size: -; J gene: TRBJ2-5; V gene: TRBV5-4; CDR3 protein: CASSLGGLGEETQYF
clone size: once; J gene: TRBJ1-3; V gene: TRBV12-5; CDR3 protein: CASGFNTGTRNTIYF